The 20 T cell receptor beta chains listed next were all sequenced from one sample in a study of T cells expressing NK-cell markers. TCRdb reanalyzed the 5' RACE reads and collapses them to one entry per CDR3 protein, without DNA. This sample's table has 90,000 to 130,000 distinct CDR3 sequences. Sequenced sample: blood T cells: a sorted CD56 or NKG2C T cell subset, CD4+ or CD8+ T cells, or bulk PBMC T cells (not recorded which). Receptors were obtained from a woman between 18 and 69 years old in good health.

V usage is TRBV29-1 and J usage is TRBJ2-2. The V gene's germline CDR1 is SQVTM and CDR2 ANQGSEA. This CDR3 spans 11 amino acids. This chain's CDR3 is CSVVLTGELFF.

J is TRBJ1-2 and V is TRBV6-1; TCRdb returns TRBD1, unconfirmable since there is no DNA. Germline V gene sequence: CDR1 MNHNS, CDR2 SASEGT. The CDR3 loop spans 15 amino acids. The CDR3: CASSERTGSNYGYTF.

The chain's CDR3 is CASSQEPGQIFYGYTF. The chain uses TRBV4-1 and TRBJ1-2; TCRdb picks TRBD1, but there is no DNA to check that call. The CDR3 spans 16 residues. Per germline, CDR1 MGHRA and CDR2 YSYEKL.

This sequence joins TRBV12-3 or TRBV12-4 and TRBJ1-1; TCRdb calls TRBD1, which cannot be checked without DNA. This CDR3 comprises 15 residues. CDR3 protein: CASSFGPGGNTEAFF.

This chain links TRBV28 with TRBJ2-7; TCRdb reports TRBD1, a call that lacks DNA to check it against. Germline CDR1 is MDHEN and CDR2 is SYDVKM. There are 18 residues in the CDR3. CDR3 sequence: CASSLLAPVSGRAYEQYF.

The chain is built from TRBV5-1 and TRBJ2-3; TCRdb indicates TRBD2, and absent DNA this call remains unverified. CDR3 length equals 15 residues. Germline CDR1 is SGHRS and CDR2 is YFSETQ. CDR3 amino acids: CASSQAGGPSDTQYF.

The J gene is TRBJ2-7, the V gene TRBV6-1; with no DNA, the TCRdb D assignment of TRBD1 cannot be verified. The CDR3 covers 14 residues. Germline V gene sequence: CDR1 MNHNS, CDR2 SASEGT. The CDR3 sequence is CASTQTGTAYEQYF.

The chain uses TRBV14 and TRBJ1-2. Per germline, CDR1 SGHDN and CDR2 FVKESK. The CDR3 runs to 13 residues. This chain's CDR3 is CASSQEYFYGYTF. The full variable domain, with the rest looked up from reference TRBV14 and TRBJ1-2, is EAGVTQFPSHSVIEKGQTVTLRCDPISGHDNLYWYRRVMGKEIKFLLHFVKESKQDESGMPNNRFLAERTGGTYSTLKVQPAELEDSGVYFCASSQEYFYGYTFGSGTRLTVV.

CDR3: CASSPQAEHQTDTQYF. This chain joins TRBV7-2 and TRBJ2-3; TCRdb's D gene call, TRBD2, goes unchecked for lack of DNA. Germline CDR1 SGHTA, CDR2 FQGNSA. This CDR3 has 16 residues.

The rearrangement links TRBV9 to TRBJ1-4; the D call of TRBD1 rests on TCRdb alone, since no DNA is present to check it. The CDR3 runs 14 residues. CDR1 and CDR2 (germline): SGDLS, YYNGEE. CDR3 in amino acids: CASSVGPGNEKLFF.

The chain carries TRBV19 and TRBJ1-5; the D gene TCRdb calls, TRBD1, cannot be checked with no DNA. The CDR3 has 22 residues. Germline CDR1 is LNHDA and CDR2 is SQIVND (reference sequence). CDR3 in amino acids: CASSIGHTSGTGPTYSNQPQHF.

CDR3 residues: CASSQDLGGAPFTDTQYF. This sequence joins TRBV4-3 and TRBJ2-3; lacking DNA, the TRBD1 call made by TCRdb goes unchecked. Germline V gene data show CDR1 as LGHNA and CDR2 as YSLEER. The CDR3 extends over 18 amino acids.

The V call is TRBV6-4, the J call TRBJ1-6; the TRBD1 assignment by TCRdb is unverifiable without DNA. This CDR3 has 14 residues. Germline V gene data show CDR1 as MRHNA and CDR2 as SNTAGT. The CDR3 protein is CASSDGTGGSPLHF.

The gene calls are TRBV7-8 and TRBJ2-3; TCRdb calls TRBD1, which cannot be checked without DNA. The CDR3 sequence is 18 residues long. From germline, CDR1 is SGHVS and CDR2 FQNEAQ. CDR3: CASSLNGSPRAGQDTQYF.

The rearrangement links TRBV19 to TRBJ1-5; the D call of TRBD1 rests on TCRdb alone, since no DNA is present to check it. Per germline, CDR1 LNHDA and CDR2 SQIVND (reference sequence). The CDR3 spans 14 residues. CDR3 residues: CATRDGRSNQPQHF.

The V gene is TRBV12-3 or TRBV12-4, the J gene TRBJ2-1; TCRdb proposes TRBD2, but this gene call is untestable without DNA. CDR3 length equals 18 residues. CDR3 loop: CASSSFLAGPRTHNEQFF.

The chain has TRBV2 and TRBJ1-2; TCRdb's D gene call, TRBD1, goes unchecked for lack of DNA. The CDR3 totals 15 residues. Germline lookup yields CDR1 SNHLY and CDR2 FYNNEI. This CDR3 reads CASSHRDRANYGYTF.

The V gene is TRBV11-2, the J gene TRBJ2-1; TCRdb proposes TRBD1, but this gene call is untestable without DNA. In germline, CDR1 is SGHAT, CDR2 FQNNGV. This CDR3 comprises 15 residues. This CDR3 reads CASSLGDGAYNEQFF.

This chain connects TRBV7-3 to TRBJ1-1. In germline, CDR1 is SGHTA, CDR2 FQGTGA. The CDR3 length is 14 residues. This chain's CDR3 is CASSPGLTNTEAFF.

V usage is TRBV11-2 and J usage is TRBJ2-1. The germline V gene encodes CDR1 SGHAT and CDR2 FQNNGV. The CDR3 contains 11 residues. The CDR3 protein is CASSWSREQFF.